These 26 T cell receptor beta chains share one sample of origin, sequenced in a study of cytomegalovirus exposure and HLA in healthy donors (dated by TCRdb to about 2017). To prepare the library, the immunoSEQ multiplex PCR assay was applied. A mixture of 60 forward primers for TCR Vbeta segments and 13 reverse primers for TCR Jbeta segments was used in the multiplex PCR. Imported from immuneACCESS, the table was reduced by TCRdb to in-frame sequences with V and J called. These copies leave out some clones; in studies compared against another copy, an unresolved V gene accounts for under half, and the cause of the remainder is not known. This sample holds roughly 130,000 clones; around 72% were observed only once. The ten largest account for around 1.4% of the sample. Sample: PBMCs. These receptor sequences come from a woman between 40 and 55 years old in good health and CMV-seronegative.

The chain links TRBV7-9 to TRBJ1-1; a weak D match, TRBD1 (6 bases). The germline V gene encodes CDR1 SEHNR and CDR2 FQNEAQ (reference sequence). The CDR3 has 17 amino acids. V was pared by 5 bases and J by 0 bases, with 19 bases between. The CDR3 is CASSRSWQGQMNTEAFF. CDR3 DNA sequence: TGTGCCAGCAGCCGAAGCTGGCAGGGGCAAATGAACACTGAAGCTTTCTTT.

The CDR3 region is CASARSGERGAFF. For the CDR3, the DNA is TGTGCCAGCGCTCGATCGGGGGAAAGAGGAGCTTTCTTT. This chain connects TRBV6-1 to TRBJ1-1, with D possibly being TRBD1 (5 bases). The germline V and J ends were trimmed by 8 bases and 10 bases, with 20 bases remaining between them. The CDR3 contains 13 residues. Germline CDR1 is MNHNS and CDR2 is SASEGT.

The CDR3 DNA is TGTGCCAGTAGTATAAAGGGACTAGCGGGGACTTCCTTCTACAATGAGCAGTTCTTC. It encodes CASSIKGLAGTSFYNEQFF. The chain couples TRBV19 to TRBJ2-1, with TRBD2 identical over 13 bases. The CDR3 has 19 amino acids. Germline values: CDR1 LNHDA, CDR2 SQIVND (reference sequence). The V and J ends lost 2 bases and 3 bases, in that order; junction bases with no gene match: 10.

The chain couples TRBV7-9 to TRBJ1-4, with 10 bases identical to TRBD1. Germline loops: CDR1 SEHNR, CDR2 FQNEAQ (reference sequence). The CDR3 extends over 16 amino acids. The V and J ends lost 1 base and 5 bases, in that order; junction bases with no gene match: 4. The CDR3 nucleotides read TGTGCCAGCAGCTTAGGTGGGACAGGGGTAAATGAAAAACTGTTTTTT. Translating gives CASSLGGTGVNEKLFF. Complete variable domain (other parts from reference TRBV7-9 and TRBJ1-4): DTGVSQNPRHKITKRGQNVTFRCDPISEHNRLYWYRQTLGQGPEFLTYFQNEAQLEKSRLLSDRFSAERPKGSFSTLEIQRTEQGDSAMYLCASSLGGTGVNEKLFFGSGTQLSVL.

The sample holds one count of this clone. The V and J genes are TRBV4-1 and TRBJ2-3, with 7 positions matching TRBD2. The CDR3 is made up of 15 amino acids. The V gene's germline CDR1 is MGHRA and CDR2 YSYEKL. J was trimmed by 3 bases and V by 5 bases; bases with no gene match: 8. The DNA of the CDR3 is TGCGCCAGCAGCAAAGCGGCCGGGGGGACAGATACGCAGTATTTT. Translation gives CASSKAAGGTDTQYF.

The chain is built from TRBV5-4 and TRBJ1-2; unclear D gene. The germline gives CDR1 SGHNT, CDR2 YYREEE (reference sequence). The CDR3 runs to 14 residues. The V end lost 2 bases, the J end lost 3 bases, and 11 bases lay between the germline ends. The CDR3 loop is CASSLRRLDYGYTF. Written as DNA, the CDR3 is TGTGCCAGCAGCTTACGACGGCTAGACTATGGCTACACCTTC.

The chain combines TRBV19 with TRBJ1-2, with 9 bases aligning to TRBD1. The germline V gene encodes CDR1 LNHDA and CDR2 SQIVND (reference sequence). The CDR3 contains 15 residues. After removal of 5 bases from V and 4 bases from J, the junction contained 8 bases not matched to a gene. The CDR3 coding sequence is TGTGCCAGTAGTTTAACAGGGGGCCGGTCCTATGGCTACACCTTC. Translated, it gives CASSLTGGRSYGYTF.

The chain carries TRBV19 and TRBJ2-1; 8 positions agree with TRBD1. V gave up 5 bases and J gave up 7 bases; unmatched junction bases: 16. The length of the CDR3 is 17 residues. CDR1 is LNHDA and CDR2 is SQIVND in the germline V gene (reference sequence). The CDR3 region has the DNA TGTGCCAGTAGTTCAACCATCGTAGGACAGGGTTGGAATGAGCAGTTCTTC. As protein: CASSSTIVGQGWNEQFF.

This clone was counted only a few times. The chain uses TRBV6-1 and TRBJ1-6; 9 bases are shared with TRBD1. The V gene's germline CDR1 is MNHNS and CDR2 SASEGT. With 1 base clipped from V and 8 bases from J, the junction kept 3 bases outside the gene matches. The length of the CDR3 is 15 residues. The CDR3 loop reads CASSEVWTGDSPLHF. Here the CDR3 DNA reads TGTGCCAGCAGTGAAGTTTGGACAGGGGATTCACCCCTCCACTTT.

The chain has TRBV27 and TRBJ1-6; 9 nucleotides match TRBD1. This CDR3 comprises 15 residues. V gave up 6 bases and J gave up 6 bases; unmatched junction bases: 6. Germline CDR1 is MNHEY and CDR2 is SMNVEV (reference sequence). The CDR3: CASRTPGQGNSPLHF. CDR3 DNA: TGTGCCAGCAGAACTCCGGGACAGGGTAATTCACCCCTCCACTTT.

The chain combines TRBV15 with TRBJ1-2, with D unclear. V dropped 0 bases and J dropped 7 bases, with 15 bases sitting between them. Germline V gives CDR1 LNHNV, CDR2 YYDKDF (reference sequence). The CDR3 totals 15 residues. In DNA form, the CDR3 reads TGTGCCACCAGCAGAGATCCCCGGAGACTTTCTGGCTACACCTTC. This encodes CATSRDPRRLSGYTF.

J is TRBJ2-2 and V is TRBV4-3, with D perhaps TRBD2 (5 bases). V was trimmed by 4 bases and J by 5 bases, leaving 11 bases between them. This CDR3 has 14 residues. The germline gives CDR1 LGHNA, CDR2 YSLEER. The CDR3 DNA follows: TGCGCCAGCAGCCGCCTAGAGGGAACCGGGGAGCTGTTTTTT. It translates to CASSRLEGTGELFF.

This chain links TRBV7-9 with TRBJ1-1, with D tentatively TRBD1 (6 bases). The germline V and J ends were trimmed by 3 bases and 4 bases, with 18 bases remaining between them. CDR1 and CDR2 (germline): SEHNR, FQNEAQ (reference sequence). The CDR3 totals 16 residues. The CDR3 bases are TGTGCCAGCAGCTTTACCAGGGGCTTGGGGCTCACTGAAGCTTTCTTT. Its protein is CASSFTRGLGLTEAFF.

DNA of the CDR3: TGTGCCGGACAGGGGTTGAACACTGAAGCTTTCTTT. This translates into CAGQGLNTEAFF. The chain recombines TRBV7-9 with TRBJ1-1, with 9 bases that match TRBD1. Germline V CDR1 and CDR2: SEHNR, FQNEAQ (reference sequence). The junction had 1 base not matched to a gene; V was cut back by 11 bases and J by 0 bases. The CDR3 runs 12 residues.

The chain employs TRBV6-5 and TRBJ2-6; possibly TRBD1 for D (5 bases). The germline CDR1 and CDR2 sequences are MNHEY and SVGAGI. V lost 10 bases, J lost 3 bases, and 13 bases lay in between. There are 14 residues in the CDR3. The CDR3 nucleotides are TGTGCCACTCAGGCAGGGAATGGGGCCAACGTCCTGACTTTC. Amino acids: CATQAGNGANVLTF.

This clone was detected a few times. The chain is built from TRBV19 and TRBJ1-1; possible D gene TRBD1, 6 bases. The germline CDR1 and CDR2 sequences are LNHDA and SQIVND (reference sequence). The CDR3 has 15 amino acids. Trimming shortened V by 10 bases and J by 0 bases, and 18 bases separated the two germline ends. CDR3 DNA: TGTGCCACCCAGGATGGGGGCGCGGTGAACACTGAAGCTTTCTTT. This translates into CATQDGGAVNTEAFF.

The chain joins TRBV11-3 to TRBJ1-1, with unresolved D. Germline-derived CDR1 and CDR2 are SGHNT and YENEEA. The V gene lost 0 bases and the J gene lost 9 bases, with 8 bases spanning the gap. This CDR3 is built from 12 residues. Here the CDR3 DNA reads TGTGCCAGCAGCTTAGATCAACAGAAAGCTTTCTTT. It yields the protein CASSLDQQKAFF. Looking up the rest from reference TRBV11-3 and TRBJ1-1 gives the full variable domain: EAGVVQSPRYKIIEKKQPVAFWCNPISGHNTLYWYLQNLGQGPELLIRYENEEAVDDSQLPKDRFSAERLKGVDSTLKIQPAELGDSAVYLCASSLDQQKAFFGQGTRLTVV.

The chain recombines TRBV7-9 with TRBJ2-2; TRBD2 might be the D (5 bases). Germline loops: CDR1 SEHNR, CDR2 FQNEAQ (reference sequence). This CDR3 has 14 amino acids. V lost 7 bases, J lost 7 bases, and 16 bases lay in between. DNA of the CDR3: TGTGCCAGCACCCCGCGAGGGCGGAACGGGGAGCTGTTTTTT. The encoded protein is CASTPRGRNGELFF.

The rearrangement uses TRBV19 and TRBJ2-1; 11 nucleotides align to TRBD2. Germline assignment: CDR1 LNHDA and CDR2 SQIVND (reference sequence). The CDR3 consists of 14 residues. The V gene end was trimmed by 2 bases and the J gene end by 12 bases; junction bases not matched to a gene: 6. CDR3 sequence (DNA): TGTGCCAGTAGTATAACCGGGACTAGCGGTATGCAGTTCTTC. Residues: CASSITGTSGMQFF.

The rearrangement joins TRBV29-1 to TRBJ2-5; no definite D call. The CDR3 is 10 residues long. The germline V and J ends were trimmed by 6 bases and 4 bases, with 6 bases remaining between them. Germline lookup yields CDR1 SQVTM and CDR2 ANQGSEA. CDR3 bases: TGCAGCGTCCCACTAGAGACCCAGTACTTC. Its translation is CSVPLETQYF.

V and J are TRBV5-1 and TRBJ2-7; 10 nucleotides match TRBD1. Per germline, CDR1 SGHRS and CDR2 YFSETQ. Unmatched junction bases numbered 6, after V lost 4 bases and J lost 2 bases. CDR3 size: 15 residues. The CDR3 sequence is CASSPGTGEAYEQYF. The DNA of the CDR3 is TGCGCCAGCAGCCCGGGGACAGGGGAAGCCTACGAGCAGTACTTC.

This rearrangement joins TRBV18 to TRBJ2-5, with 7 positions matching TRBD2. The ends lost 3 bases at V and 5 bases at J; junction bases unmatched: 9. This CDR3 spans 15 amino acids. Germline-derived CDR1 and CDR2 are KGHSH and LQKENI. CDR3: CASSPAGVGSETQYF. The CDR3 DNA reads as TGTGCCAGCTCACCGGCGGGGGTCGGATCCGAGACCCAGTACTTC.

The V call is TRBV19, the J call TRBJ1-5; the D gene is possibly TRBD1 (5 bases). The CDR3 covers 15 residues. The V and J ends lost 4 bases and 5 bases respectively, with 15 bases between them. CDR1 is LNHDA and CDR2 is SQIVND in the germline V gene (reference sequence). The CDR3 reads CASSSWDGRDQPQHF. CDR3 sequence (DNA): TGTGCCAGTAGTAGCTGGGACGGGAGGGATCAGCCCCAGCATTTT.

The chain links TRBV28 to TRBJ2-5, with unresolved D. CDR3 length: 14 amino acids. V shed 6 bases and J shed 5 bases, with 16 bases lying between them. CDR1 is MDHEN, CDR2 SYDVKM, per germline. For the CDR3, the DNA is TGTGCCAGCAGCTCTCTAGGTGGCGCGGAGACCCAGTACTTC. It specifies CASSSLGGAETQYF.

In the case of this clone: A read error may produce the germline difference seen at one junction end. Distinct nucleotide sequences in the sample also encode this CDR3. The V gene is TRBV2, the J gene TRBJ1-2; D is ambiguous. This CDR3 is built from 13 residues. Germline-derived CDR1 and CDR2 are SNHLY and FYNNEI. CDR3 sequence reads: CASSYTVPGGYTF. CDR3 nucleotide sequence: TGTGCCAGCAGTTACACCGTGCCGGGTGGCTACACCTTT.

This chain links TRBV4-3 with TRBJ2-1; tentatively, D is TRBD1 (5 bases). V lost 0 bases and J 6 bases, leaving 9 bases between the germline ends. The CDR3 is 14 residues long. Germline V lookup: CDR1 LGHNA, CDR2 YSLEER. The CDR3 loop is CASSQDAGINEQFF. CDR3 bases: TGCGCCAGCAGCCAAGATGCAGGGATCAATGAGCAGTTCTTC.